The present T cell receptor (beta chain) was sequenced within a study of Graves' ophthalmopathy and Graves' hyperthyroidism (dated by TCRdb to the late 2010s). Describing the broader study: Peripheral blood was collected at initial diagnosis, prior to any treatment. In total, 135 blood samples were TCR-sequenced: under 45 ophthalmopathy, some 72 hyperthyroidism and approximately 17 hyperthyroidism-to-ophthalmopathy patients. TCR beta repertoire signatures were used to distinguish Graves' ophthalmopathy from Graves' hyperthyroidism and to predict progression to ophthalmopathy. In roughly 6 hyperthyroidism patients, T-cell repertoires of thyroid tissue and blood were compared. The independent validation cohort included 18 to 20 hyperthyroidism patients plus 17 patients who later progressed from hyperthyroidism to ophthalmopathy. The roughly 94 discovery patients were randomly split 7:3 into training and test sets. Following sample collection, hyperthyroidism patients were given methimazole at a starting dose of 30 mg daily, and ophthalmopathy patients were given high-dose intravenous methylprednisolone. To explore V-J signatures that distinguish ophthalmopathy from hyperthyroidism, a discovery set of about a hundred patients was enrolled, made up of 43 with ophthalmopathy and roughly 55 with stable hyperthyroidism. Study-wide findings and limitations: In cross-validation, the 13-signature model distinguished ophthalmopathy from stable hyperthyroidism with 85% to 90% sensitivity and around 81% specificity, and in the test set the corresponding values were approximately 79% and 70%. Most expanded thyroid clonotypes with frequency above 0.001 were also detected in blood, suggesting blood repertoires may reflect the thyroid immune response. Sample size was not predetermined statistically, and investigators were not blinded to group allocation. In validation, the model predicted ophthalmopathy progression with 70.59% sensitivity and roughly 72% specificity; roughly 12 predicted patients were CT-confirmed with GO in a median of approximately six months.

For repertoire sequencing, the TCR beta CDR3 regions were amplified from RNA transcripts. A first-round RT-PCR used HTBI primers with the Qiagen OneStep RT-PCR kit, followed by a second-round multiplex PCR, size selection and purification. Libraries were sequenced on an Illumina HiSeq2000 using paired-end 100 bp reads. As for the authors' bioinformatics: SOAPnuke was used to process the reads, removing any read that contained adapters or uncalled bases, had a mean Phred below 15, or lacked an exact match to the constant primer or identifier. High-quality paired reads were merged with COPE v1.2.5. Clonotypes were defined as unique nucleotide sequences and were aligned to IMGT TRB V, D and J references using MiTCR v1.1. The analysis was limited to V-J combinations with a frequency above 0.0001, which together covered more than 99% of repertoires. For each V-J combination, a TCR clonal expansion and chaos score was defined as the ratio of F50 clonal expansion to chaos observed in the TCRdist matrix. Welch's t-statistics and random forest were used to reduce features to approximately 13 V-J combinations, which were fed into a naive Bayes classifier. The similarity between thyroid and blood repertoires was quantified using the Morisita-Horn index. TCRdb took the public reads, trimmed them with fastp at Q25, ran MiXCR for clone calling and kept in-frame beta chains. Rows are unified per CDR3 protein, each entry keeping the most common DNA and genes. V and J calls and clone size were set by TCRdb, not the authors. This sample lists fewer than 650,000 distinct CDR3 sequences; about a fifth were detected once. The biggest ten clones account for 7.1% of the sample.

This clonotype has just one count. Its recognized antigen is unknown. No base qualities exist here, and no much larger clone lies one base off it. A single read counts as weak evidence. Hyperthyroidism was considered stable if no progression to ophthalmopathy occurred within 18 months of follow-up. Hyperthyroidism patients were newly diagnosed, were aged 18 to 65 years, and had a disease duration under 2 months. Patients with other autoimmune diseases, uncontrolled infections, pregnancy or lactation were excluded. Clinical symptoms, serum thyroxine, TRAb, thyroid ultrasound and orbital computed tomography were used for diagnosis. PBMCs were isolated from about 10 ml of fresh peripheral blood by Ficoll-Paque density gradient centrifugation. Trizol reagent was used to extract the total RNA, and its quality was then checked on an Agilent 2100 Bioanalyzer. The germline V gene (reference sequence) supplies CDR1 GTSNPN and CDR2 SVGIG. V is pared back by 5 bases and J by 6 bases, with 26 bases lying between the germline termini. The CDR3 sequence holds 16 residues, the cysteine and phenylalanine included. Of all the DNA, just the CDR3 is kept, 48 bases in frame from base 1.

The chain is made from TRBV30 and TRBJ2-7; a tentative D match to TRBD1 spans 8 bases. The sequence was obtained from a woman between 18 and 29 years old with stable Graves' hyperthyroidism. Some clones in this sample may be carry-over from other donors' samples. Donor details come from another sample of the same person, matched by shared clones. Sequencing used peripheral blood. The sequenced DNA: TGTGCCTGGCTGGGGAAGGCAGGGGGCCGCGGGAGCGAGCAGTACTTC. This encodes CAWLGKAGGRGSEQYF.